Listed below are T cell receptor beta chains from one sample, sequenced in a study of post-analysis software for immune sequencing data. MiXCR, applied by TCRdb to the PCR reads, yields one record per CDR3 protein. The repertoire holds 750,000 to 950,000 distinct CDR3 sequences, with approximately 50% as singletons. The sample was blood. The receptors shown here come from a girl aged 5-17 years with multiple sclerosis. CDR3s include the opening cysteine and the closing phenylalanine or tryptophan. D genes are given only for firm matches. For some rows the clone size is stated as once, few or many, or as a class when expanded; others skip it.

V: TRBV7-8
J: TRBJ1-5
size: NA
D: NA
DNA: TGTGCCAGCAGTCTGCCAGTATGGAGCAATCAGCCCCAGCATTTT
CDR3: CASSLPVWSNQPQHF

V: TRBV30
J: TRBJ2-1
size: NA
D: TRBD1
DNA: TGTGCCTGGAGTGGGACAGGGCACTACAATGAGCAGTTCTTC
CDR3: CAWSGTGHYNEQFF

V: TRBV10-3
J: TRBJ2-7
size: few
D: TRBD2
DNA: TGTGCCATCAGTGAGTCTATTGGGACTAGCTACGAGCAGTACTTC
CDR3: CAISESIGTSYEQYF

V: TRBV6-5
J: TRBJ2-3
size: NA
D: TRBD1
DNA: TGTGCCAGCAGTTTCCTTGCCACAGGGGGTGTTACAGATACGCAGTATTTT
CDR3: CASSFLATGGVTDTQYF

V: TRBV18
J: TRBJ2-1
size: NA
D: TRBD1
DNA: TGTGCCAGCTCACGCCCGACAGGGGTTGGAAATGAGCAGTTCTTC
CDR3: CASSRPTGVGNEQFF

V: TRBV9
J: TRBJ2-3
size: NA
D: NA
DNA: TGTGCCAGCAGCCCTCATTTCCCTAGCGAGAGGACTACAGATACGCAGTATTTT
CDR3: CASSPHFPSERTTDTQYF

V: TRBV20-1
J: TRBJ2-7
size: NA
D: TRBD2
DNA: TGCAGTGCCCCTACTAGCGGACCTGTTTTGGAGCAGTACTTC
CDR3: CSAPTSGPVLEQYF

V: TRBV6-5
J: TRBJ2-5
size: NA
D: TRBD1
DNA: TGTGCCAGCAGTCTGGGACAGGGACGGGGGACCCAGTACTTC
CDR3: CASSLGQGRGTQYF

V: TRBV12-3/TRBV12-4
J: TRBJ2-1
size: NA
D: NA
DNA: TGTGCCAGCGCATTTCCTTTAACCCGGGACTACAATGAGCAGTTCTTC
CDR3: CASAFPLTRDYNEQFF

V: TRBV4-1
J: TRBJ2-7
size: few
D: NA
DNA: TGCGCCAGCAGCCAAGACTTTTTCGAGCAGTACTTC
CDR3: CASSQDFFEQYF

V: TRBV29-1
J: TRBJ1-1
size: NA
D: NA
DNA: TGCAGCGTTGTCGAGGCTGAAGCTTTCTTT
CDR3: CSVVEAEAFF

V: TRBV27
J: TRBJ2-5
size: NA
D: NA
DNA: TGTGCCAGCAGTTTTTCGGGCAGTTTGGAGACCCAGTACTTC
CDR3: CASSFSGSLETQYF

V: TRBV3-1
J: TRBJ2-1
size: many
D: TRBD2
DNA: TGTGCCAGCAGCCAGGGACTAGCGGGAAATGAGCAGTTCTTC
CDR3: CASSQGLAGNEQFF

V: TRBV4-1
J: TRBJ1-2
size: NA
D: NA
DNA: TGCGCCAGCAGCCAAGGCCCCGCCCGCTATGGCTACACCTTC
CDR3: CASSQGPARYGYTF

V: TRBV11-2
J: TRBJ2-7
size: few
D: NA
DNA: TGTGCCAGCAGCTTAGATCCCAGGGTCTCCTACGAGCAGTACTTC
CDR3: CASSLDPRVSYEQYF

V: TRBV5-1
J: TRBJ1-1
size: few
D: TRBD1
DNA: TGCGCCAGCAGCGGGACAGGGGCTGAAGCTTTCTTT
CDR3: CASSGTGAEAFF

V: TRBV3-1
J: TRBJ2-4
size: NA
D: NA
DNA: TGTGCCAGCAGCCAAGAGGAGAGACAGCCGGTAGCCAAAAACATTCAGTACTTC
CDR3: CASSQEERQPVAKNIQYF

V: TRBV10-3
J: TRBJ2-4
size: NA
D: NA
DNA: TGTGCCATCAGTGAGTCTAAAGGCCAGATGAACATTCAGTACTTC
CDR3: CAISESKGQMNIQYF

V: TRBV5-1
J: TRBJ1-1
size: NA
D: TRBD1
DNA: TGCGCCAGCAGCTTGGGACGACAGGGGAGGCCTGAAGCTTTCTTT
CDR3: CASSLGRQGRPEAFF

V: TRBV5-1
J: TRBJ2-3
size: NA
D: TRBD2
DNA: TGCGCCAGCAGCTTGACTCTGGCGGGAGGTCGAACAGATACGCAGTATTTT
CDR3: CASSLTLAGGRTDTQYF

V: TRBV5-1
J: TRBJ2-7
size: NA
D: NA
DNA: TGCGCCAGCAGCCCGACGTTGGGCCTCTACGAGCAGTACTTC
CDR3: CASSPTLGLYEQYF

V: TRBV5-1
J: TRBJ1-2
size: NA
D: NA
DNA: TGCGCCAGCAGCTGGGCCTGGGAGAAGAGTGAAGGTGGCTACACCTTC
CDR3: CASSWAWEKSEGGYTF

V: TRBV29-1
J: TRBJ2-7
size: NA
D: TRBD2
DNA: TGCAGCGTTTCTAGCGGGAGGGCCCCTCGGGACGAGCAGTACTTC
CDR3: CSVSSGRAPRDEQYF

V: TRBV2
J: TRBJ1-2
size: NA
D: NA
DNA: TGTGCCAGCAGTGAAAACAGAAGTCCTGGCTATGGCTACACCTTC
CDR3: CASSENRSPGYGYTF

V: TRBV14
J: TRBJ1-1
size: NA
D: NA
DNA: TGTGCCAGCAGCCCGATGTATGAAGCTTTCTTT
CDR3: CASSPMYEAFF

V: TRBV14
J: TRBJ1-1
size: NA
D: TRBD1
DNA: TGTGCCAGCAGCCAAGGATCAGGGGGGAACACTGAAGCTTTCTTT
CDR3: CASSQGSGGNTEAFF

V: TRBV10-3
J: TRBJ2-1
size: few
D: TRBD2
DNA: TGTGCCATCAGCCCACTAGCGGGAGGGCCGGATGAGCAGTTCTTC
CDR3: CAISPLAGGPDEQFF

V: TRBV4-2
J: TRBJ2-5
size: NA
D: NA
DNA: TGTGCCAGCAGCCAAGATCCAGAGGGTGAGACCCAGTACTTC
CDR3: CASSQDPEGETQYF

V: TRBV7-9
J: TRBJ1-1
size: NA
D: NA
DNA: TGTGCCAGCAGCGTATCCGGGGCCGACACTGAAGCTTTCTTT
CDR3: CASSVSGADTEAFF

V: TRBV12-3/TRBV12-4
J: TRBJ1-2
size: NA
D: NA
DNA: TGTGCCAGCAGTTTTAATAACAGAGGTTATGGCTACACCTTC
CDR3: CASSFNNRGYGYTF

V: TRBV4-1
J: TRBJ1-5
size: NA
D: TRBD1
DNA: TGCGCCAGCAGCCAAGAAGCCAGGGGGCTGGGGCCCCAGCATTTT
CDR3: CASSQEARGLGPQHF

V: TRBV12-3/TRBV12-4
J: TRBJ2-3
size: NA
D: TRBD1
DNA: TGTGCCAGCAGTTTAGGGGGACAGGGCCGCACGCAGTATTTT
CDR3: CASSLGGQGRTQYF

V: TRBV9
J: TRBJ1-2
size: few
D: NA
DNA: TGTGCCAGCAGTACATATGGTGCCAACTATGGCTACACCTTC
CDR3: CASSTYGANYGYTF

V: TRBV7-9
J: TRBJ2-7
size: NA
D: TRBD2
DNA: TGTGCCAGCAGCTTGGGGACTAGCATTTCCGAGCAGTACTTC
CDR3: CASSLGTSISEQYF

V: TRBV29-1
J: TRBJ2-1
size: NA
D: TRBD1
DNA: TGCAGCGTTGGCAGGGGGTTAAGTAGTTTTGATGAGCAGTTCTTC
CDR3: CSVGRGLSSFDEQFF

V: TRBV12-3/TRBV12-4
J: TRBJ2-5
size: NA
D: TRBD2
DNA: TGTGCCAGCAGCCGACTAGCGGGGAATCAAGAGACCCAGTACTTC
CDR3: CASSRLAGNQETQYF

V: TRBV5-6
J: TRBJ1-5
size: NA
D: NA
DNA: TGTGCCAGCAGCTCGCGGACGGAGAATCAGCCCCAGCATTTT
CDR3: CASSSRTENQPQHF

V: TRBV20-1
J: TRBJ1-5
size: NA
D: NA
DNA: TGCAGTGCCCAAGGCGGGGCTAGGGGCAATCAGCCCCAGCATTTT
CDR3: CSAQGGARGNQPQHF

V: TRBV5-1
J: TRBJ2-1
size: NA
D: TRBD1
DNA: TGCGCCAGCAGCTTGGAGCCAGGGGGCAATGAGCAGTTCTTC
CDR3: CASSLEPGGNEQFF

V: TRBV20-1
J: TRBJ2-3
size: NA
D: NA
DNA: TGCAGTGCTAGAGGTCCTCTAGCAGATACGCAGTATTTT
CDR3: CSARGPLADTQYF

V: TRBV20-1
J: TRBJ2-1
size: NA
D: TRBD2
DNA: TGCAGTGCTAGAGGGGGACTAGCGGGTCTTGATGAGCAGTTCTTC
CDR3: CSARGGLAGLDEQFF

V: TRBV7-2
J: TRBJ1-2
size: few
D: TRBD1
DNA: TGTGCCAGCAGGCCAGGGGGCTCGAGTAACTATGGCTACACCTTC
CDR3: CASRPGGSSNYGYTF

V: TRBV10-3
J: TRBJ2-3
size: few
D: TRBD1
DNA: TGTGCCATCGGGACAGGAGGAGATACGCAGTATTTT
CDR3: CAIGTGGDTQYF